This T cell receptor beta chain is drawn from a study of Ad26.COV2.S vaccination and SARS-CoV-2 variants. About the research overall: As a participant in COV1001, the donor was in the Ad26.COV2.S trial arm. Once, or twice with 56 days between doses, Ad26.COV2.S was given intramuscularly.

Method: immunoSEQ multiplex PCR; TCRdb's copy keeps in-frame clones and lacks some. The sample holds 440,000 or so clones, around 90% seen once. The treatment denotes: over 15 received Ad26.COV2.S at low or high dose, single or two shots; several received placebo; per-sample allocation not given. The study sampled participants on day 63 after the first vaccine or placebo injection. Donor was an adult aged 18-55 years in Boston. Expressing Wuhan-strain SARS-CoV-2 spike, an Ad26 vector served as the vaccine. The CDR3 is 16 residues long. With 4 bases clipped from V and 2 bases from J, the junction kept 10 bases outside the gene matches.

The gene calls are TRBV23-1 and TRBJ2-7, with 8 bases matching TRBD1. TRBV23-1 is reported as an ORF; its role is uncertain. The starting material was peripheral blood, obtained in a trial of Ad26.COV2.S vaccine versus placebo. The clonotype originates from a person between 18 and 60 years old who received the Ad26.COV2.S COVID-19 vaccine or a placebo. CDR3 amino acids: CASSPGRTGTTYEQYF. The DNA for the CDR3 is TGCGCCAGCAGTCCTGGTCGGACAGGGACGACCTACGAGCAGTACTTC.